The clone carrying this T cell receptor (beta chain) showed up many times. Antigen specificity is unknown. The lymph nodes were axillary draining lymph nodes from breast cancer patients. The germline V gene has CDR1 SGHNT and CDR2 YENEEA. With 1 base clipped from V and 9 bases from J, the junction kept 5 bases outside the gene matches. This CDR3 has 14 amino acids. MiXCR, run by TCRdb on the multiplex PCR reads, gives a single entry per CDR3 protein. The sample has 200,000 to 300,000 distinct CDR3 sequences, under 35% seen once; the top ten hold over 0.95%. This record belongs to a study of breast tumors, draining lymph nodes, adjacent tissues. General study points: Tumor T cell lymph node origin was a supported hypothesis, not proven. Luminal-like breast cancer showed significantly higher tumor–nontumor repertoire similarity than basal-like. Tumor TCR diversity was below lymph nodes but above nontumor tissue. Findings are consistent with lymph node origin and intratumoral expansion of most tumor T cells.

V usage is TRBV11-3 and J usage is TRBJ2-7; 11 nucleotides align to TRBD2. The clonotype comes from a female donor with breast cancer. Some clones in this sample may be carry-over from other donors' samples. The specimen was axillary lymph node tissue. The CDR3 bases are TGTGCCAGCAGCTTAGTACTAGCGGGAGCGGTGCAGTACTTC. This translates into CASSLVLAGAVQYF.